Presented here are 32 T cell receptor beta chains from one specimen sequenced in a study of T cell responses to AZD1222 COVID-19 vaccine. Data came from immunoSEQ multiplex PCR; TCRdb stores just in-frame clones and leaves some out. Of 100,000 to 140,000 clones in the sample, about nine tenths were seen once. The material was peripheral blood, obtained 28 days after the second AZD1222 dose. The source of these receptors is an adult who received the AZD1222 COVID-19 vaccine.

The gene calls are TRBV5-1 and TRBJ1-2; D call uncertain. V shed 1 base and J shed 8 bases, with 15 bases lying between them. The CDR3 sequence is 14 residues long. CDR1 and CDR2 from the germline V gene are SGHRS and YFSETQ. CDR3 sequence reads: CASSLMTPSEGYTF. The CDR3, as DNA: TGCGCCAGCAGCTTGATGACTCCGAGTGAGGGCTACACCTTC.

This clone was seen a handful of times. The chain is built from TRBV11-2 and TRBJ2-7, with TRBD2 matching over 14 bases. After removal of 5 bases from V and 0 bases from J, the junction contained 9 bases not matched to a gene. The CDR3 runs to 18 residues. From germline, CDR1 is SGHAT and CDR2 FQNNGV. CDR3 region: CASSKGLAGGQFSYEQYF. CDR3 sequence (DNA): TGTGCCAGCAGCAAAGGACTAGCGGGGGGCCAATTCTCCTACGAGCAGTACTTC.

The CDR3 here is CASSLYGAAGTEAFF. Here the CDR3 DNA reads TGTGCCAGCAGCTTATATGGGGCCGCGGGCACTGAAGCTTTCTTT. V gene TRBV5-8 combines with J gene TRBJ1-1; D possibly corresponds to TRBD1 (5 bases). The CDR3 is 15 amino acids. V lost 2 bases and J 4 bases, leaving 15 bases between the germline ends. CDR1 and CDR2 from the germline V gene are SGHTS and YDEGEE.

V and J are TRBV5-5 and TRBJ1-1, with TRBD1 as a possible D gene (5 bases). The CDR3 has 13 amino acids. With 4 bases removed from V and 10 bases from J, the gap between germline ends came to 17 bases. CDR1 SGHKS and CDR2 YYEKEE come from the germline V gene (reference sequence). CDR3 protein: CASSLIPRGAAFF. CDR3 bases: TGTGCCAGCAGCCTGATTCCGCGTGGGGCAGCTTTCTTT. Filled out from reference TRBV5-5 and TRBJ1-1, the complete variable domain reads DAGVTQSPTHLIKTRGQQVTLRCSPISGHKSVSWYQQVLGQGPQFIFQYYEKEERGRGNFPDRFSARQFPNYSSELNVNALLLGDSALYLCASSLIPRGAAFFGQGTRLTVV.

The V and J genes are TRBV6-4 and TRBJ2-7, with TRBD2 identical over 10 bases. Germline CDR1 and CDR2: MRHNA and SNTAGT. The V segment lost 4 bases and the J segment 6 bases; nucleotides outside the gene matches: 6. The CDR3 length is 14 residues. The CDR3 spells CASSVLAGDSEQYF. DNA of the CDR3: TGTGCCAGCAGTGTCCTAGCGGGAGATAGCGAGCAGTACTTC.

V usage is TRBV12-3 or TRBV12-4 and J usage is TRBJ2-5; 8 bases fit TRBD1. Trimming removed 7 bases from V and 4 bases from J; junction bases left unmatched: 5. This CDR3 has 13 residues. The CDR3 reads CASNRQGAETQYF. CDR3 DNA: TGTGCCAGCAACCGCCAGGGGGCAGAGACCCAGTACTTC.

This chain joins TRBV5-1 and TRBJ2-3; 7 bases align to TRBD2. This CDR3 has 15 residues. Germline CDR1 and CDR2: SGHRS and YFSETQ. The trim removed 2 bases at V and 2 bases at J, leaving 5 bases unmatched. The CDR3 DNA reads as TGCGCCAGCAGCTTAGAACGGGAGGCCACAGATACGCAGTATTTT. It codes for CASSLEREATDTQYF.

The chain uses TRBV9 and TRBJ1-5; D is unclear. The V end was cut by 0 bases, the J end by 6 bases, with 13 bases between. Germline CDR1 reads SGDLS; CDR2 reads YYNGEE. The CDR3 is made up of 15 amino acids. This CDR3 reads CASSVDGEVSQPQHF. The CDR3 DNA reads TGTGCCAGCAGCGTAGATGGGGAGGTTAGTCAGCCCCAGCATTTT.

V usage is TRBV5-4 and J usage is TRBJ2-1; 9 nucleotides align to TRBD1. Germline V gene lookup returns CDR1 SGHNT and CDR2 YYREEE (reference sequence). The CDR3 spans 15 residues. The trim removed 0 bases at V and 4 bases at J, leaving 2 bases unmatched. In nucleotides, the CDR3 is TGTGCCAGCAGCTTGGAGGGGACAGGGTACAATGAGCAGTTCTTC. Protein sequence: CASSLEGTGYNEQFF.

This clone was detected once. The CDR3 DNA sequence: TGTGCCAGCAGCTTGAAGGGACAGGGGGTTCAGCCCCAGCATTTT. Protein sequence: CASSLKGQGVQPQHF. V is TRBV7-2 and J is TRBJ1-5; TRBD1 matches 11 bases. Germline trimming cut 3 bases from V and 6 bases from J; bases unmatched to any gene: 4. The CDR3 contains 15 residues. From germline, CDR1 is SGHTA and CDR2 FQGNSA.

The chain carries TRBV7-3 and TRBJ2-1; no clear D gene. Trimming took off 0 bases at V and 7 bases at J, with 10 bases between the two ends. The length of the CDR3 is 14 residues. From germline, CDR1 is SGHTA and CDR2 FQGTGA. CDR3 protein: CASSLTVSWNEQFF. In DNA, the CDR3 is TGTGCCAGCAGCTTAACCGTGAGTTGGAATGAGCAGTTCTTC.

This chain connects TRBV19 to TRBJ2-5, with D possibly being TRBD1 (5 bases). The V gene lost 3 bases and the J gene lost 1 base, with 9 bases spanning the gap. Germline V gives CDR1 LNHDA, CDR2 SQIVND (reference sequence). The length of the CDR3 is 14 residues. The CDR3 DNA follows: TGTGCCAGTAGTATCTCAGGGTCCCAAGAGACCCAGTACTTC. It is translated as CASSISGSQETQYF.

The genes are TRBV2 and TRBJ1-1; D is undetermined. This CDR3 is built from 14 residues. Germline V gene sequence: CDR1 SNHLY, CDR2 FYNNEI. Trimming pared 2 bases from V and 1 base from J, leaving 8 bases between. CDR3 in DNA: TGTGCCAGCAGTGAATTGAGGGCGAACACTGAAGCTTTCTTT. Protein product: CASSELRANTEAFF.

The chain uses TRBV4-2 and TRBJ2-2, with unresolved D. Trimming stripped 4 bases from V and 0 bases from J, with 9 bases between. The CDR3 consists of 15 residues. Per germline, CDR1 LGHNA and CDR2 YNFKEQ. For the CDR3, the DNA is TGTGCCAGCAGCCCTCCCTACGCGAACACCGGGGAGCTGTTTTTT. This sequence encodes CASSPPYANTGELFF.

This rearrangement joins TRBV6-1 to TRBJ2-6, with TRBD1 matching over 8 bases. The ends lost 1 base at V and 0 bases at J; junction bases unmatched: 2. The CDR3 runs to 17 residues. Germline values: CDR1 MNHNS, CDR2 SASEGT. The CDR3 DNA is TGTGCCAGCAGTGAAGGAACAGGGGGCTCTGGGGCCAACGTCCTGACTTTC. This codes for CASSEGTGGSGANVLTF.

The count of this clone is one. The chain has TRBV5-6 and TRBJ1-1; 8 bases line up with TRBD1. Germline values: CDR1 SGHDT, CDR2 YYEEEE. V trimming: 0 bases; J trimming: 5 bases; junction bases outside the gene matches: 3. The CDR3 totals 14 residues. CDR3 region: CASSLGQGATEAFF. As DNA, the CDR3 is TGTGCCAGCAGCTTGGGGCAGGGGGCAACTGAAGCTTTCTTT.

The V call is TRBV7-2, the J call TRBJ2-7, with D tentatively TRBD1 or TRBD2 (5 bases each). Looked up from germline, CDR1 is SGHTA and CDR2 is FQGNSA. The CDR3 contains 15 residues. V lost 5 bases and J 2 bases, leaving 16 bases between the germline ends. For the CDR3, the DNA is TGTGCCAGCAGCCTCCAGCTGGGGGAGACCTACGAGCAGTACTTC. Translated: CASSLQLGETYEQYF.

This chain uses TRBV6-5 with TRBJ2-1, with D unclear. Deletions cut 0 bases from V and 2 bases from J, with 5 bases between. This CDR3 comprises 14 residues. Looked up from germline, CDR1 is MNHEY and CDR2 is SVGAGI. The CDR3 sequence: CASSYSSPYNEQFF. The CDR3 nucleotides are TGTGCCAGCAGTTACTCCAGCCCCTACAATGAGCAGTTCTTC.

This clone was detected only once. The chain joins TRBV10-3 to TRBJ2-1, with D perhaps matching TRBD1 or TRBD2 (5 bases each). The germline V gene encodes CDR1 ENHRY and CDR2 SYGVKD. The CDR3 covers 16 residues. V was cut by 6 bases and J by 8 bases, with 23 bases left in between. In DNA form, the CDR3 reads TGTGCCATCAGCGGGGCACCGGGCCGAAGCACCGATGAGCAGTTCTTC. Protein product: CAISGAPGRSTDEQFF.

The gene calls are TRBV19 and TRBJ1-5; D not resolved. Trimming took off 3 bases at V and 5 bases at J, with 5 bases between the two ends. CDR3 length: 12 residues. In germline, CDR1 is LNHDA, CDR2 SQIVND (reference sequence). CDR3 coding DNA: TGTGCCAGTAGTATCCCCCATCAGCCCCAGCATTTT. Its protein product is CASSIPHQPQHF.

The chain recombines TRBV6-2 or TRBV6-3 with TRBJ2-7, with 7 bases aligning to TRBD2. CDR1 MNHEY and CDR2 SVGEGT come from the germline V gene. Losses at the gene ends were 5 bases for V and 3 bases for J; bases not matched to a gene: 7. This CDR3 has 14 amino acids. Here the CDR3 DNA reads TGTGCCAGCAGTCGAGGGGACTACTTCTACGAGCAGTACTTC. As protein: CASSRGDYFYEQYF.

Only one count was recorded for this clone. The chain uses TRBV28 and TRBJ1-4; the D gene is possibly TRBD1 (5 bases). The ends were cut back, 3 bases at V and 5 bases at J, with 10 bases in the middle. The CDR3 runs to 14 residues. Germline V gene lookup returns CDR1 MDHEN and CDR2 SYDVKM. The chain's CDR3 is CASSLLKGNEKLFF. In DNA form, the CDR3 reads TGTGCCAGCAGTTTGCTTAAGGGGAATGAAAAACTGTTTTTT. The whole variable domain, filled in from reference TRBV28 and TRBJ1-4, reads DVKVTQSSRYLVKRTGEKVFLECVQDMDHENMFWYRQDPGLGLRLIYFSYDVKMKEKGDIPEGYSVSREKKERFSLILESASTNQTSMYLCASSLLKGNEKLFFGSGTQLSVL.

This clone was observed a single time. The chain uses TRBV5-1 and TRBJ2-2, with D tentatively TRBD1 (5 bases). Trimming shortened V by 0 bases and J by 1 base, and 10 bases separated the two germline ends. CDR3 size: 16 residues. Germline V lookup: CDR1 SGHRS, CDR2 YFSETQ. CDR3 loop: CASSLDPGKNTGELFF. The CDR3 nucleotides are TGCGCCAGCAGCTTGGACCCAGGGAAGAACACCGGGGAGCTGTTTTTT.

This chain uses TRBV7-2 with TRBJ2-5; 12 bases are a match to TRBD2. Germline CDR1 and CDR2: SGHTA and FQGNSA. V was pared by 4 bases and J by 4 bases, with 4 bases of the junction left unmatched. The CDR3 is 15 residues long. The DNA for the CDR3 is TGTGCCAGCAGCTCTACGACTAGCGGGAGAGAGACCCAGTACTTC. Encoded protein: CASSSTTSGRETQYF.

This chain links TRBV7-3 with TRBJ2-1, with TRBD2 identical over 9 bases. Trimming cost V 4 bases and J 7 bases; bases outside gene matches: 8. The germline CDR1 and CDR2 sequences are SGHTA and FQGTGA. CDR3 size: 15 residues. CDR3 loop: CASSSLAGAWNEQFF. CDR3 sequence (DNA): TGTGCCAGCAGCTCCTTAGCGGGAGCCTGGAATGAGCAGTTCTTC.

The DNA of the CDR3 is TGTGCCAGCAGCGTAGGGACGGCTAACTATGGCTACACCTTC. Protein: CASSVGTANYGYTF. V usage is TRBV9 and J usage is TRBJ1-2; D gene uncertain. Per germline, CDR1 SGDLS and CDR2 YYNGEE. This CDR3 region has 14 residues. V was clipped by 0 bases and J by 0 bases, with 6 bases between them.

The V and J genes are TRBV9 and TRBJ1-5, with 8 nucleotides matching TRBD1. Germline CDR1 reads SGDLS; CDR2 reads YYNGEE. CDR3 length: 15 amino acids. Trimming cost V 3 bases and J 3 bases; bases outside gene matches: 5. The CDR3 reads CASSAGQGLNQPQHF. In nucleotides, the CDR3 is TGTGCCAGCAGCGCCGGACAGGGCCTCAATCAGCCCCAGCATTTT.

The J gene is TRBJ1-1, the V gene TRBV6-4; D not certain. The germline V gene has CDR1 MRHNA and CDR2 SNTAGT. V lost 5 bases, J lost 7 bases, and 14 bases lay in between. There are 13 residues in the CDR3. CDR3 nucleotides: TGTGCCAGCAGTCCGACTCCGGGTGGTGAAGCTTTCTTT. Protein product: CASSPTPGGEAFF.

This clone was recorded a few times. The chain couples TRBV25-1 to TRBJ1-6; D call uncertain. Trimming left V 4 bases short and J 4 bases short, with 11 bases between. Germline-derived CDR1 and CDR2 are MGHDK and SYGVNS. The CDR3 sequence is 15 residues long. This chain's CDR3 is CASSGRGGYNSPLHF. The CDR3 DNA sequence: TGTGCCAGCAGTGGACGGGGTGGGTATAATTCACCCCTCCACTTT.

The chain couples TRBV10-3 to TRBJ1-1; D not resolved. V was shortened by 3 bases and J by 0 bases, with 8 bases between the two germline ends. In germline, CDR1 is ENHRY, CDR2 SYGVKD. This CDR3 is built from 14 residues. The CDR3 protein is CAISDEQVNTEAFF. The CDR3 DNA is TGTGCCATCAGTGACGAGCAGGTGAACACTGAAGCTTTCTTT.

The rearrangement uses TRBV6-2 or TRBV6-3 and TRBJ2-6, with TRBD2 matching 10 bases. With V trimmed by 5 bases and J by 1 base, 11 bases remained unmatched. This CDR3 contains 19 residues. Germline CDR1 and CDR2: MNHEY and SVGEGT. In nucleotides, the CDR3 is TGTGCCAGCAGTCATCTTCGGCTAGCGGGAGTTTCTGGGGCCAACGTCCTGACTTTC. Translated, it gives CASSHLRLAGVSGANVLTF.

The chain links TRBV4-3 to TRBJ2-2; D uncertain. The CDR3 spans 14 residues. V lost 4 bases, J lost 0 bases, and 6 bases lay in between. Germline values: CDR1 LGHNA, CDR2 YSLEER. The chain's CDR3 is CASSLDPNTGELFF. CDR3 sequence (DNA): TGCGCCAGCAGCCTCGACCCGAACACCGGGGAGCTGTTTTTT.